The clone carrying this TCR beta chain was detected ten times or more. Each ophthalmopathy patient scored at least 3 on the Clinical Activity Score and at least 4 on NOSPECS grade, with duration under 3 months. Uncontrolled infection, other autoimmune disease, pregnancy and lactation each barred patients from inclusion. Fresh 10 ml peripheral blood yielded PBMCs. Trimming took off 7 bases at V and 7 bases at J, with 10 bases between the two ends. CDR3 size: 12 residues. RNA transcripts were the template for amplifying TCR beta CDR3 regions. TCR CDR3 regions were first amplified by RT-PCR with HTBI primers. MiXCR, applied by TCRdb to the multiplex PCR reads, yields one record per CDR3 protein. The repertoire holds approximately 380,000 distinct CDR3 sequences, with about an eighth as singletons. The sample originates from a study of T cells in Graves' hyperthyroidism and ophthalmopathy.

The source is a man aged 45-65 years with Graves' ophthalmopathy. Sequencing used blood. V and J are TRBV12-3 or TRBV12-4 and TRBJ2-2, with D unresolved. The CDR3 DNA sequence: TGTGCCAGCAACCCACCAGGCGGGGAGCTGTTTTTT. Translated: CASNPPGGELFF.